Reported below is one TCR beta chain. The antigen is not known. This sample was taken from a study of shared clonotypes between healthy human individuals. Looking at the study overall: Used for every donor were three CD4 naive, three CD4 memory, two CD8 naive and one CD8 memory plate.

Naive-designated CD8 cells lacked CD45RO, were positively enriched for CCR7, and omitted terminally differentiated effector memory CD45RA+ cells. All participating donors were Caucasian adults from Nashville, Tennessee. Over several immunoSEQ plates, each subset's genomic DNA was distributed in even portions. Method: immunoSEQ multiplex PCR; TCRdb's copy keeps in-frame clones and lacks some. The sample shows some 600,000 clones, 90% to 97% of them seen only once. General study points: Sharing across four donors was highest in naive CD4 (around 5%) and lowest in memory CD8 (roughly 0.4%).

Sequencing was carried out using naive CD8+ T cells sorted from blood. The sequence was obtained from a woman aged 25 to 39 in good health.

CDR3 in DNA: TGTGCCAGCAGTTTGACCCCCGGGACTAGCGGATCCTACGAGCAGTACTTC. It is translated as CASSLTPGTSGSYEQYF. This chain uses TRBV27 with TRBJ2-7, with 11 bases that match TRBD2. The CDR3 has 17 residues. The J segment lost 1 base and the V segment lost 3 bases, leaving 8 bases of the junction unmatched. The V gene's germline CDR1 is MNHEY and CDR2 SMNVEV (reference sequence).